This entry lists 14 T cell receptor beta chains sequenced from one sample in a study of blood T cells in healthy people across ages. Then a second PCR, running roughly 7 to 11 cycles, was carried out with a sample-barcoded 5' primer and a J-beta primer mix. Each CDR3 protein gets one entry after TCRdb re-called the 5' RACE reads with MiXCR. The sample shows about a million distinct CDR3 sequences, around 48% of them seen only once. Sequenced sample: blood. Receptor source: a man aged 25-40 years in good health.

V and J are TRBV30 and TRBJ1-2; the D is unclear. The CDR3 has 14 amino acids. The ends were cut back, 5 bases at V and 1 base at J, with 14 bases in the middle. CDR1 GTSNPN and CDR2 SVGIG come from the germline V gene (reference sequence). CDR3 DNA: TGTGCCTGGTCTCCCAACGCAGTTAACTATGGCTACACCTTC. Protein product: CAWSPNAVNYGYTF.

V gene TRBV3-1 combines with J gene TRBJ1-2; a weak D match, TRBD1 (5 bases). This CDR3 contains 14 residues. CDR1 is LGHDT and CDR2 is YNNKEL in the germline V gene (reference sequence). The V end was cut by 4 bases, the J end by 6 bases, with 15 bases between. CDR3 DNA: TGTGCCAGCAGCCCCCGTAGGGGTCCAGATGGCTACACCTTC. It is translated as CASSPRRGPDGYTF.

This clonotype was detected only a few times. The J gene is TRBJ2-3, the V gene TRBV20-1; 8 nucleotides line up with TRBD2. This CDR3 is 14 amino acids long. CDR1 and CDR2 from the germline V gene are DFQATT and SNEGSKA (reference sequence). J lost 6 bases, V lost 3 bases, and 8 bases had no gene match. In DNA, the CDR3 is TGCAGTGCTAGCGGGGGGGGCATTCTTGATACGCAGTATTTT. It is translated as CSASGGGILDTQYF.

The V gene is TRBV3-1, the J gene TRBJ2-6, with D tentatively TRBD2 (5 bases). CDR1 LGHDT and CDR2 YNNKEL come from the germline V gene (reference sequence). V lost 0 bases and J 0 bases, leaving 18 bases between the germline ends. The CDR3 spans 20 residues. CDR3 in DNA: TGTGCCAGCAGCCAAGAAGGTATACGGGGATCCTACTCTGGGGCCAACGTCCTGACTTTC. Translating it yields CASSQEGIRGSYSGANVLTF.

In this sample, this clonotype turned up a few times. The CDR3 here is CSARVDWNLEKLFF. For the CDR3, the DNA is TGCAGTGCTAGAGTGGACTGGAACCTAGAAAAACTGTTTTTT. The V and J genes are TRBV20-1 and TRBJ1-4; D is undetermined. The V end was cut by 1 base, the J end by 8 bases, with 14 bases between. The CDR3 loop spans 14 amino acids. Germline V gene lookup returns CDR1 DFQATT and CDR2 SNEGSKA (reference sequence).

The chain carries TRBV11-3 and TRBJ1-1; TRBD1 is a possible D gene (6 bases). Germline CDR1 reads SGHNT; CDR2 reads YENEEA. This CDR3 comprises 14 residues. Trimming removed 5 bases from V and 1 base from J, with 11 bases in between. DNA of the CDR3: TGTGCCAGCAGCGTTACAGGGCCGAACACTGAAGCTTTCTTT. Its protein is CASSVTGPNTEAFF. Using reference TRBV11-3 and TRBJ1-1 for the parts outside the CDR3, the full variable domain is EAGVVQSPRYKIIEKKQPVAFWCNPISGHNTLYWYLQNLGQGPELLIRYENEEAVDDSQLPKDRFSAERLKGVDSTLKIQPAELGDSAVYLCASSVTGPNTEAFFGQGTRLTVV.

The J gene is TRBJ1-1, the V gene TRBV7-8, with 7 bases lining up with TRBD1. CDR3 length: 16 residues. V was clipped by 2 bases and J by 1 base; unmatched bases: 7. Germline V gene lookup returns CDR1 SGHVS and CDR2 FQNEAQ. The DNA of the CDR3 is TGTGCCAGCAGCTTAATGACAGGGTACGGGAACACTGAAGCTTTCTTT. This codes for CASSLMTGYGNTEAFF.

This clonotype was seen a few times. This chain uses TRBV28 with TRBJ1-2; D is perhaps TRBD1 (5 bases). Per the germline V gene, CDR1 is MDHEN and CDR2 is SYDVKM. V lost 4 bases and J lost 6, with 15 bases in between. This CDR3 has 14 amino acids. CDR3 sequence: CASSWGRQGHGYTF. The CDR3 DNA follows: TGTGCCAGCAGTTGGGGGAGGCAAGGACATGGCTACACCTTC.

This chain joins TRBV6-5 and TRBJ1-6; D gene unclear. CDR1 is MNHEY, CDR2 SVGAGI, per germline. The CDR3 has 15 amino acids. Trimming took 4 bases from V and 6 from J, leaving 13 bases between them. The CDR3 DNA sequence: TGTGCCAGCAGTTGCTCATACGGGATTAATTCACCCCTCCACTTT. This sequence encodes CASSCSYGINSPLHF.

The rearrangement joins TRBV20-1 to TRBJ2-7; 10 nucleotides match TRBD1. Trimming removed 1 base from V and 5 bases from J; junction bases left unmatched: 5. The CDR3 consists of 14 residues. CDR1 and CDR2 from the germline V gene are DFQATT and SNEGSKA (reference sequence). CDR3 DNA sequence: TGCAGTGCTAGAGGGGGACAGGGGAGGCACGAGCAGTACTTC. Translation gives CSARGGQGRHEQYF.

The V call is TRBV4-1, the J call TRBJ2-3; no clear D. This CDR3 region has 16 residues. V was shortened by 0 bases and J by 0 bases, with 10 bases between the two germline ends. Germline CDR1 and CDR2: MGHRA and YSYEKL. CDR3 bases: TGCGCCAGCAGCCAAGATACTACGTCCAGCACAGATACGCAGTATTTT. This translates into CASSQDTTSSTDTQYF.

This clonotype has more than one count but fewer than ten. This chain uses TRBV29-1 with TRBJ2-5; weak D call: TRBD2 (5 bases). The germline CDR1 and CDR2 sequences are SQVTM and ANQGSEA. Trimming pared 1 base from V and 4 bases from J, leaving 10 bases between. This CDR3 is 13 amino acids long. CDR3 amino acids: CSVEGTRGETQYF. In DNA, the CDR3 is TGCAGCGTTGAAGGGACCCGGGGAGAGACCCAGTACTTC.

As to this clonotype: This may stem from a read error, because a much larger clone lies one nucleotide away. The chain has TRBV6-1 and TRBJ2-6, with D possibly called TRBD1 or TRBD2 (7 bases each). The CDR3 runs 15 residues. Germline CDR1 is MNHNS and CDR2 is SASEGT. V was clipped by 10 bases and J by 0 bases, with 13 bases between them. The CDR3 loop reads CATDREGSGANVLTF. The CDR3 coding sequence is TGTGCCACCGACAGGGAGGGCTCTGGGGCCAACGTCCTGACTTTC.

The V and J genes are TRBV12-3 or TRBV12-4 and TRBJ1-5; a possible D gene is TRBD1 (5 bases). The length of the CDR3 is 14 residues. The V end was cut by 2 bases, the J end by 4 bases, with 9 bases between. This CDR3 is CASSLSTVNQPQHF. As DNA, the CDR3 is TGTGCCAGCAGTTTATCGACAGTTAATCAGCCCCAGCATTTT.